Below, 2 T cell receptor beta chains from the same sample are listed, as sequenced in a study of immune evolution from preneoplasia to lung adenocarcinoma. Assay: immunoSEQ multiplex PCR; the TCRdb copy retains only in-frame clones and omits some. Of 10,000 or so clones listed, more than 75% were seen once; the top ten hold approximately 9.1%. The sequenced material came from FFPE minimally invasive lung adenocarcinoma tissue. The receptors shown here come from a donor at least 70 years old with lung adenocarcinoma.

This chain's CDR3 is CASSPAFEPQHF. The CDR3 DNA follows: TGTGCCAGCAGCCCCGCATTTGAGCCCCAGCATTTT. This chain uses TRBV11-3 with TRBJ1-5; no firm D call. Per germline, CDR1 SGHNT and CDR2 YENEEA. CDR3 length: 12 residues. With 5 bases removed from V and 8 bases from J, the gap between germline ends came to 10 bases.

The chain has TRBV28 and TRBJ2-5; TRBD2 matches 8 bases. The CDR3 is made up of 15 amino acids. Unmatched junction bases numbered 7, after V lost 2 bases and J lost 5 bases. The V gene's germline CDR1 is MDHEN and CDR2 SYDVKM. Here the CDR3 reads CASSLSLAGSETQYF. The CDR3 DNA is TGTGCCAGCAGTTTAAGTCTAGCGGGCAGCGAGACCCAGTACTTC.